This TCR beta chain was sequenced in a study of a mutant IDH1 vaccine in newly diagnosed glioma. Across the whole study: Treated individuals were approximately 62% male and around 38% female, averaging 40.4 years of age. Before enrollment, the patients had been treated with radiotherapy alone, temozolomide alone, or both together. Most of them had received both. The study, taken as a whole, reports: Changes to the top peripheral T cell clonotypes appeared unrelated to pseudoprogression.

Libraries were prepared by immunoSEQ multiplex PCR; TCRdb keeps only in-frame clonotypes and omits some of them. The repertoire holds 45,000 to 55,000 clones, with about three quarters as singletons. Time point reported: week 5, during vaccination. Doses of 300 ug of mutant IDH1 20-mer peptide were given with topical imiquimod. The astrocytomas were IDH1-mutant, ATRX-negative, and WHO grade 3 or 4. Remarks on this clone: The antigen is not known.

Germline V gives CDR1 KGHSH, CDR2 LQKENI. CDR3 size: 15 residues. Trimming stripped 2 bases from V and 4 bases from J, with 12 bases between. The specimen comprised PBMCs, sampled from a glioma patient whose treatment included an IDH1 peptide vaccine. The receptor's source is a woman aged 40 to 55 with glioma. The V call is TRBV18, the J call TRBJ2-1; D is possibly TRBD2 (5 bases). The DNA for the CDR3 is TGTGCCAGCTCACCAACCCTAGCCCTTTACAATGAGCAGTTCTTC. Its protein is CASSPTLALYNEQFF.